A selection of T cell receptor beta chains follows, all from one sample in a study of blood T cell repertoires in COVID-19. Some clones are missing from TCRdb's copy, which holds only in-frame ones; the method was immunoSEQ multiplex PCR. The sample lists 100,000 to 150,000 clones, about 83% occurring once. Specimen: peripheral blood. These receptors all stem from a human donor in a cohort sampled during active COVID-19. Both conserved end residues are part of each CDR3. Each record gives: D gene, J gene, V gene, clone size, CDR3 protein, CDR3 DNA. A D gene is named only where the DNA matches it firmly. Clone sizes are given selectively: once, few, many, or a class where the clone is expanded.

d_call: .
j_call: TRBJ2-7
v_call: TRBV18
clone_size: .
cdr3_aa: CASSPGTGGEQYF
cdr3_nt: TGTGCCAGCTCACCAGGTACAGGCGGCGAGCAGTACTTC

d_call: .
j_call: TRBJ1-1
v_call: TRBV14
clone_size: .
cdr3_aa: CASSQGRGLYEAFF
cdr3_nt: TGTGCCAGCAGCCAAGGCAGGGGCCTGTATGAAGCTTTCTTT

d_call: TRBD1
j_call: TRBJ2-2
v_call: TRBV6-6
clone_size: .
cdr3_aa: CASRRQGVGLSNTGELFF
cdr3_nt: TGTGCCAGCAGACGACAGGGGGTAGGCCTATCGAACACCGGGGAGCTGTTTTTT

d_call: .
j_call: TRBJ2-1
v_call: TRBV9
clone_size: .
cdr3_aa: CASSVRAANSYNEQFF
cdr3_nt: TGTGCCAGCAGCGTACGCGCGGCAAACTCCTACAATGAGCAGTTCTTC

d_call: TRBD2
j_call: TRBJ2-1
v_call: TRBV2
clone_size: .
cdr3_aa: CASSEGLAGGNEQFF
cdr3_nt: TGTGCCAGCAGTGAGGGACTAGCGGGAGGTAATGAGCAGTTCTTC

d_call: TRBD1
j_call: TRBJ2-1
v_call: TRBV18
clone_size: .
cdr3_aa: CASSSGTGVYNEQFF
cdr3_nt: TGTGCCAGCTCGTCCGGGACAGGGGTATACAATGAGCAGTTCTTC

d_call: .
j_call: TRBJ1-2
v_call: TRBV7-9
clone_size: few
cdr3_aa: CASSLSVGPYGYTF
cdr3_nt: TGTGCCAGCAGCTTATCCGTGGGGCCATATGGCTACACCTTC

d_call: TRBD1
j_call: TRBJ2-7
v_call: TRBV6-6
clone_size: .
cdr3_aa: CASSYPGATGWAEQYF
cdr3_nt: TGTGCCAGCAGTTACCCTGGGGCGACAGGGTGGGCCGAGCAGTACTTC

d_call: .
j_call: TRBJ1-5
v_call: TRBV6-2/TRBV6-3
clone_size: once
cdr3_aa: CASSSNRERQPQHF
cdr3_nt: TGTGCCAGCAGTTCGAACAGGGAGCGTCAGCCCCAGCATTTT

d_call: .
j_call: TRBJ1-1
v_call: TRBV18
clone_size: .
cdr3_aa: CASSFVNTEAFF
cdr3_nt: TGTGCCAGCTCCTTTGTGAACACTGAAGCTTTCTTT

d_call: .
j_call: TRBJ2-7
v_call: TRBV5-6
clone_size: .
cdr3_aa: CASSLGSREHEQYF
cdr3_nt: TGTGCCAGCAGCTTAGGCAGTAGGGAGCACGAGCAGTACTTC

d_call: TRBD1
j_call: TRBJ2-7
v_call: TRBV7-2
clone_size: .
cdr3_aa: CASSFGQGVYEQYF
cdr3_nt: TGTGCCAGCAGCTTCGGCCAGGGGGTCTACGAGCAGTACTTC

d_call: .
j_call: TRBJ2-5
v_call: TRBV5-1
clone_size: .
cdr3_aa: CASSLGHGETQYF
cdr3_nt: TGCGCCAGCAGCTTAGGACATGGAGAGACCCAGTACTTC

d_call: .
j_call: TRBJ1-3
v_call: TRBV30
clone_size: .
cdr3_aa: CAWCANSGNTIYF
cdr3_nt: TGTGCCTGGTGCGCAAACTCTGGAAACACCATATATTTT

d_call: .
j_call: TRBJ1-1
v_call: TRBV9
clone_size: .
cdr3_aa: CASSVVVTGNTEAFF
cdr3_nt: TGTGCCAGCAGCGTAGTCGTCACAGGGAACACTGAAGCTTTCTTT

d_call: TRBD1
j_call: TRBJ2-5
v_call: TRBV7-2
clone_size: .
cdr3_aa: CASSSQHRGLRTQYF
cdr3_nt: TGTGCCAGCAGCTCACAACACAGGGGCTTGCGGACCCAGTACTTC

d_call: TRBD1
j_call: TRBJ1-1
v_call: TRBV6-5
clone_size: .
cdr3_aa: CASSYPGQGGTEAFF
cdr3_nt: TGTGCCAGCAGTTACCCGGGACAGGGGGGGACTGAAGCTTTCTTT

d_call: .
j_call: TRBJ1-4
v_call: TRBV9
clone_size: once
cdr3_aa: CASSVGGTGRYEKLFF
cdr3_nt: TGTGCCAGCAGCGTAGGAGGCACAGGGCGGTATGAAAAACTGTTTTTT

d_call: .
j_call: TRBJ1-1
v_call: TRBV14
clone_size: .
cdr3_aa: CASSPRPSHEAFF
cdr3_nt: TGTGCCAGCAGCCCTAGACCAAGCCATGAAGCTTTCTTT

d_call: TRBD1
j_call: TRBJ1-4
v_call: TRBV19
clone_size: .
cdr3_aa: CASSIRNANSPGQRKKLFF
cdr3_nt: TGTGCCAGTAGCATAAGAAACGCCAACTCGCCGGGACAGCGGAAAAAACTGTTTTTT

d_call: TRBD1
j_call: TRBJ1-1
v_call: TRBV19
clone_size: .
cdr3_aa: CASSSDRVNTEAFF
cdr3_nt: TGTGCCAGTAGTTCCGACAGGGTCAACACTGAAGCTTTCTTT

d_call: .
j_call: TRBJ1-5
v_call: TRBV27
clone_size: .
cdr3_aa: CASTPWGGSNQPQHF
cdr3_nt: TGTGCCAGCACCCCTTGGGGGGGTAGCAATCAGCCCCAGCATTTT

d_call: TRBD2
j_call: TRBJ2-7
v_call: TRBV5-6
clone_size: .
cdr3_aa: CASSLEGSQREGRYEQYF
cdr3_nt: TGTGCCAGCAGCTTGGAAGGGTCCCAGCGGGAGGGCCGATACGAGCAGTACTTC

d_call: .
j_call: TRBJ2-2
v_call: TRBV5-1
clone_size: .
cdr3_aa: CASGATGPSHTGELFF
cdr3_nt: TGCGCCAGCGGGGCAACAGGGCCCTCGCACACCGGGGAGCTGTTTTTT

d_call: .
j_call: TRBJ2-7
v_call: TRBV6-6
clone_size: .
cdr3_aa: CASRSHEQYF
cdr3_nt: TGTGCCAGCAGATCTCACGAGCAGTACTTC

d_call: .
j_call: TRBJ2-2
v_call: TRBV5-1
clone_size: .
cdr3_aa: CASSFSVTGELFF
cdr3_nt: TGCGCCAGCAGCTTCAGCGTCACCGGGGAGCTGTTTTTT

d_call: .
j_call: TRBJ2-3
v_call: TRBV5-6
clone_size: .
cdr3_aa: CASSASTGTNTQYF
cdr3_nt: TGTGCCAGCAGCGCGTCAACAGGGACGAATACGCAGTATTTT

d_call: TRBD2
j_call: TRBJ2-1
v_call: TRBV2
clone_size: .
cdr3_aa: CASSVESGSRNEQFF
cdr3_nt: TGTGCCAGCAGTGTGGAAAGCGGGAGTAGGAATGAGCAGTTCTTC

d_call: TRBD2
j_call: TRBJ2-7
v_call: TRBV3-1/TRBV3-2
clone_size: .
cdr3_aa: CASSSPRVAGPAYEQYF
cdr3_nt: TGTGCCAGCAGCTCGCCCAGGGTAGCGGGGCCTGCCTACGAGCAGTACTTC

d_call: TRBD1
j_call: TRBJ1-3
v_call: TRBV7-8
clone_size: .
cdr3_aa: CASSSGHRGSSSGNTIYF
cdr3_nt: TGTGCCAGCAGCTCGGGGCACAGGGGAAGCTCTTCTGGAAACACCATATATTTT

d_call: TRBD2
j_call: TRBJ2-5
v_call: TRBV9
clone_size: .
cdr3_aa: CASSAGKTSGNQETQYF
cdr3_nt: TGTGCCAGCAGCGCCGGCAAGACTAGCGGGAACCAAGAGACCCAGTACTTC

d_call: .
j_call: TRBJ1-2
v_call: TRBV4-2
clone_size: once
cdr3_aa: CASSQGGQGVTGYTF
cdr3_nt: TGTGCCAGCAGCCAGGGTGGCCAGGGCGTGACCGGCTACACCTTC

d_call: .
j_call: TRBJ1-2
v_call: TRBV7-2
clone_size: .
cdr3_aa: CASSLSGTENYGYTF
cdr3_nt: TGTGCCAGCAGCTTATCAGGAACTGAAAACTATGGCTACACCTTC

d_call: .
j_call: TRBJ2-3
v_call: TRBV18
clone_size: .
cdr3_aa: CASSPPFSHTRSPSTDTQYF
cdr3_nt: TGTGCCAGCTCACCACCGTTCAGTCACACCCGATCCCCTAGCACAGATACGCAGTATTTT

d_call: TRBD1
j_call: TRBJ2-3
v_call: TRBV28
clone_size: .
cdr3_aa: CASSLMGQGWNTQYF
cdr3_nt: TGTGCCAGCAGTTTAATGGGACAGGGGTGGAATACGCAGTATTTT

d_call: .
j_call: TRBJ1-5
v_call: TRBV6-5
clone_size: .
cdr3_aa: CASHTGGNQPQHF
cdr3_nt: TGTGCCAGCCATACTGGAGGGAATCAGCCCCAGCATTTT

d_call: .
j_call: TRBJ2-3
v_call: TRBV30
clone_size: .
cdr3_aa: CTGGFTDTQYF
cdr3_nt: TGCACCGGGGGATTCACAGATACGCAGTATTTT

d_call: .
j_call: TRBJ2-3
v_call: TRBV27
clone_size: .
cdr3_aa: CASSPERKYTDTQYF
cdr3_nt: TGTGCCAGCAGCCCTGAGCGGAAGTACACAGATACGCAGTATTTT

d_call: .
j_call: TRBJ1-5
v_call: TRBV2
clone_size: .
cdr3_aa: CAISASGGPQHF
cdr3_nt: TGTGCCATCAGTGCCTCGGGGGGACCCCAGCATTTT

d_call: TRBD1
j_call: TRBJ1-1
v_call: TRBV29-1
clone_size: .
cdr3_aa: CSATRGLGTEAFF
cdr3_nt: TGCAGCGCGACCAGGGGGCTCGGGACTGAAGCTTTCTTT

d_call: .
j_call: TRBJ2-7
v_call: TRBV4-3
clone_size: .
cdr3_aa: CASSQDRGQGLSYEQYF
cdr3_nt: TGCGCCAGCAGCCAAGATCGAGGGCAGGGACTCTCCTACGAGCAGTACTTC

d_call: TRBD2
j_call: TRBJ2-1
v_call: TRBV6-5
clone_size: .
cdr3_aa: CASSYSLAGVRNEQFF
cdr3_nt: TGTGCCAGCAGTTACTCGCTAGCGGGAGTGAGGAATGAGCAGTTCTTC

d_call: .
j_call: TRBJ1-2
v_call: TRBV3-1/TRBV3-2
clone_size: .
cdr3_aa: CASSQGWQVNYGYTF
cdr3_nt: TGTGCCAGCAGCCAAGGATGGCAGGTAAACTATGGCTACACCTTC